Shown below are 18 T cell receptor beta chains from a single sample sequenced in a study of OX40 agonist ivuxolimab in advanced cancers. The receptor library was made with the immunoSEQ multiplex PCR assay. The clones in this table, taken by TCRdb from immuneACCESS, are in-frame only. Not every clone is retained; where verified, under half of the shortfall comes from an unresolved V gene, and the cause of the rest is unknown. The sample has roughly 60,000 clones on record, around 90% of them singletons. Around 15% of the sample is held by the ten biggest clonotypes. Sequenced material: CD4+ or CD8+ T cells sorted from blood, taken in a trial of the OX40 agonist ivuxolimab. The receptor source for this set is an adult with an advanced solid tumor such as melanoma, head and neck, liver or kidney cancer.

V and J are TRBV6-1 and TRBJ2-7; 10 bases are shared with TRBD1. The CDR3 runs to 15 residues. In germline, CDR1 is MNHNS, CDR2 SASEGT. J lost 0 bases, V lost 6 bases, and 5 bases had no gene match. The CDR3 region is CASSYGTGDSYEQYF. The CDR3 nucleotides are TGTGCCAGCAGCTACGGGACAGGGGACTCCTACGAGCAGTACTTC.

V is TRBV7-8 and J is TRBJ1-5, with D tentatively TRBD1 (6 bases). Germline CDR1 is SGHVS and CDR2 is FQNEAQ. The CDR3 extends over 14 amino acids. The germline V and J ends were trimmed by 5 bases and 4 bases, with 12 bases remaining between them. The CDR3 DNA is TGTGCCAGCAGCGGGGGGGCAGAGAATCAGCCCCAGCATTTT. This gives the protein CASSGGAENQPQHF.

J is TRBJ2-3 and V is TRBV18, with D possibly matching TRBD1 (6 bases). The CDR3 is 14 amino acids. Looked up from germline, CDR1 is KGHSH and CDR2 is LQKENI. V was trimmed by 2 bases and J by 5 bases, leaving 11 bases between them. CDR3 amino acids: CASSPMGAGDTQYF. CDR3 in DNA: TGTGCCAGCTCACCAATGGGGGCAGGAGATACGCAGTATTTT.

This chain joins TRBV29-1 and TRBJ2-3, with a tentative D call TRBD1 (6 bases). The CDR3 contains 15 residues. The germline V gene encodes CDR1 SQVTM and CDR2 ANQGSEA. Trimming pared 0 bases from V and 7 bases from J, leaving 17 bases between. The CDR3: CSVEDRGQGSYTQYF. DNA for the CDR3: TGCAGCGTTGAAGATCGGGGCCAGGGGTCGTATACGCAGTATTTT.

The chain employs TRBV13 and TRBJ2-4, with D hard to call. V lost 1 base and J lost 5, with 9 bases in between. This CDR3 has 14 residues. Germline V gives CDR1 PRHDT, CDR2 FYEKMQ (reference sequence). CDR3 in DNA: TGTGCCAGCAGCTTAGAAGCGCAGGAAAACATTCAGTACTTC. This codes for CASSLEAQENIQYF.

In this sample, this clone turned up a few times. A junction end diverges from the germline sequence, so it may reflect a read error. The chain employs TRBV6-1 and TRBJ2-7, with D possibly matching TRBD1 (8 bases). The CDR3 has 15 amino acids. Germline V gene data show CDR1 as MNHNS and CDR2 as SASEGT. CDR3 DNA sequence: TGTGCCAGCCGTGAGCGGGGACAGGACCGCTACGAGCAGTACTTC. This encodes CASRERGQDRYEQYF.

The chain is built from TRBV18 and TRBJ1-1; perhaps TRBD1 as D (5 bases). Germline assignment: CDR1 KGHSH and CDR2 LQKENI. V was cut by 3 bases and J by 6 bases, with 17 bases left in between. The CDR3 covers 15 residues. CDR3 bases: TGTGCCAGCTCACCTACCGGCGGGGGGGAGGCTGAAGCTTTCTTT. As protein: CASSPTGGGEAEAFF.

V and J are TRBV27 and TRBJ2-1; 13 positions agree with TRBD2. This CDR3 has 13 residues. Germline loops: CDR1 MNHEY, CDR2 SMNVEV (reference sequence). V lost 10 bases and J lost 5; bases outside the gene matches: 2. CDR3 DNA sequence: TGTGCCACCGGGACTAGCGGGAACAATGAGCAGTTCTTC. This translates into CATGTSGNNEQFF.

The V gene is TRBV6-5, the J gene TRBJ2-1, with TRBD2 identical over 9 bases. There are 13 residues in the CDR3. Trimming at V came to 5 bases and at J to 8 bases, leaving 4 bases not matched to a gene. Germline lookup yields CDR1 MNHEY and CDR2 SVGAGI. CDR3 sequence: CASSAGGRDEQFF. CDR3 in DNA: TGTGCCAGCAGTGCTGGCGGGAGGGATGAGCAGTTCTTC.

This clone was recorded only once. J is TRBJ1-1 and V is TRBV25-1, with D maybe TRBD1 (5 bases). This CDR3 has 14 residues. CDR1 and CDR2 (germline): MGHDK, SYGVNS. Trimming cost V 0 bases and J 5 bases, with 10 bases left between them. In DNA form, the CDR3 reads TGTGCCAGCAGTGAATACAGGGAGGGGACTGAAGCTTTCTTT. It specifies CASSEYREGTEAFF.

The rearrangement links TRBV5-1 to TRBJ2-1; 9 bases agree with TRBD1. V lost 5 bases, J lost 5 bases, and 2 bases stayed unmatched. The CDR3 length is 13 residues. Looked up from germline, CDR1 is SGHRS and CDR2 is YFSETQ. The CDR3 DNA reads TGCGCCAGCAGGTGGGACAGGGACAATGAGCAGTTCTTC. This gives the protein CASRWDRDNEQFF.

The chain links TRBV7-9 to TRBJ1-6; TRBD1 is a possible D gene (5 bases). In germline, CDR1 is SEHNR, CDR2 FQNEAQ (reference sequence). Trimming stripped 2 bases from V and 8 bases from J, with 7 bases between. CDR3 length: 13 residues. CDR3 region: CASSLRGDSPLHF. As DNA, the CDR3 is TGTGCCAGCAGCTTAAGGGGTGATTCACCCCTCCACTTT.

The rearrangement joins TRBV28 to TRBJ1-4; 8 bases fit TRBD1. The V and J ends lost 5 bases and 10 bases, in that order; junction bases with no gene match: 6. The CDR3 is 13 amino acids. Germline V CDR1 and CDR2: MDHEN, SYDVKM. The CDR3 DNA sequence: TGTGCCAGCAGTCTCTCCGGGACAGGAAAACTGTTTTTT. Protein sequence: CASSLSGTGKLFF.

Only one count was recorded for this clone. The chain recombines TRBV2 with TRBJ2-7, with 11 bases aligning to TRBD1. Looked up from germline, CDR1 is SNHLY and CDR2 is FYNNEI. The CDR3 loop spans 15 amino acids. The trim removed 6 bases at V and 1 base at J, leaving 5 bases unmatched. In DNA, the CDR3 is TGTGCCAGCAGACAAGGACAGGGGGCTTCCTACGAGCAGTACTTC. Translation gives CASRQGQGASYEQYF.

This rearrangement joins TRBV11-2 to TRBJ2-3, with D possibly being TRBD1 (6 bases). The V gene's germline CDR1 is SGHAT and CDR2 FQNNGV. The V gene lost 5 bases and the J gene lost 0 bases, with 15 bases spanning the gap. The CDR3 loop spans 16 amino acids. The CDR3 nucleotides are TGTGCCAGCAGCGCAAACAGGGACCGTAGCACAGATACGCAGTATTTT. This codes for CASSANRDRSTDTQYF.

DNA for the CDR3: TGTGCCAGCAGCTTAGCTAGAACGGGACTCCATGAGCAGTTCTTC. Amino acids: CASSLARTGLHEQFF. The chain carries TRBV7-2 and TRBJ2-1, with D tentatively TRBD2 (6 bases). Deletions cut 0 bases from V and 8 bases from J, with 14 bases between. CDR1 and CDR2 (germline): SGHTA, FQGNSA. The CDR3 length is 15 residues.

The rearrangement uses TRBV30 and TRBJ2-7, with TRBD1 matching 7 bases. Germline CDR1 and CDR2: GTSNPN and SVGIG (reference sequence). J was trimmed by 4 bases and V by 1 base; bases with no gene match: 4. The CDR3 runs 13 residues. CDR3 sequence: CAWSAGQVYEQYF. CDR3 DNA sequence: TGTGCCTGGAGTGCTGGACAGGTATACGAGCAGTACTTC. Supplemented by reference TRBV30 and TRBJ2-7, the full variable domain reads SQTIHQWPATLVQPVGSPLSLECTVEGTSNPNLYWYRQAAGRGLQLLFYSVGIGQISSEVPQNLSASRPQDRQFILSSKKLLLSDSGFYLCAWSAGQVYEQYFGPGTRLTVT.

The chain has TRBV4-1 and TRBJ1-2, with no clear D. Deletions cut 4 bases from V and 1 base from J, with 10 bases between. CDR3 length: 14 residues. Per germline, CDR1 MGHRA and CDR2 YSYEKL. The CDR3 DNA reads TGCGCCAGCAGCCGACCGGACGTTAACTATGGCTACACCTTC. Amino acid sequence: CASSRPDVNYGYTF.